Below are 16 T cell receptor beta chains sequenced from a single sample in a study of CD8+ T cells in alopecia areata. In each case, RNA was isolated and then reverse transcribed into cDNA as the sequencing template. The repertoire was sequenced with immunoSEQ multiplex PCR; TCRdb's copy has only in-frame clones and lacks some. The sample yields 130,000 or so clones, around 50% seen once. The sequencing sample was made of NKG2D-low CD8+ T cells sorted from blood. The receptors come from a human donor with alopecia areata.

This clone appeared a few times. The CDR3 nucleotides are TGCAGCGCACCCGCAGCCAGCTCCTACAATGAGCAGTTCTTC. Translating gives CSAPAASSYNEQFF. The chain carries TRBV29-1 and TRBJ2-1; D unclear. V lost 7 bases and J lost 0, with 13 bases in between. The germline gives CDR1 SQVTM, CDR2 ANQGSEA. The CDR3 length is 14 residues.

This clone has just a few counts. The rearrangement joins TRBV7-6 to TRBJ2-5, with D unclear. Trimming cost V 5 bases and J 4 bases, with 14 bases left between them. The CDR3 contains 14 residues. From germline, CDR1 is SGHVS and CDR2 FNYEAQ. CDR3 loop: CASSPRRDGETQYF. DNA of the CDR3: TGTGCCAGCAGCCCCCGTAGGGATGGAGAGACCCAGTACTTC. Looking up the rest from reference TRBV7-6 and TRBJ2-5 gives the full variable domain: GAGVSQSPRYKVTKRGQDVALRCDPISGHVSLYWYRQALGQGPEFLTYFNYEAQQDKSGLPNDRFSAERPEGSISTLTIQRTEQRDSAMYRCASSPRRDGETQYFGPGTRLLVL.

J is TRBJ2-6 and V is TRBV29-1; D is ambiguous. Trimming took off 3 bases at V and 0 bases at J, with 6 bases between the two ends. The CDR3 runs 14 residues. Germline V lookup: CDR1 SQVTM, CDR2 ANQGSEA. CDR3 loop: CSVDGDSGANVLTF. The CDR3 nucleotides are TGCAGCGTTGATGGAGACTCTGGGGCCAACGTCCTGACTTTC.

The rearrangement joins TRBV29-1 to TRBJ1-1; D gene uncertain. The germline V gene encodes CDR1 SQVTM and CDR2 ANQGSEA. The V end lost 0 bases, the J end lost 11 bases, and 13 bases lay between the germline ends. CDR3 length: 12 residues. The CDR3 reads CSVEEGFETAFF. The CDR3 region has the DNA TGCAGCGTTGAAGAGGGGTTCGAAACGGCTTTCTTT.

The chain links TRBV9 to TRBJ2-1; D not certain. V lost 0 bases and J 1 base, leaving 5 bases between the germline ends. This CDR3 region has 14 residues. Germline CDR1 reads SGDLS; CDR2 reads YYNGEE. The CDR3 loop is CASSVEGSYNEQFF. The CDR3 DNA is TGTGCCAGCAGCGTAGAGGGTTCCTACAATGAGCAGTTCTTC.

CDR3 in amino acids: CSVWSSGGTLNTEAFF. The CDR3 DNA sequence: TGCAGCGTTTGGTCTTCTGGGGGAACCCTGAACACTGAAGCTTTCTTT. The chain has TRBV29-1 and TRBJ1-1, with D tentatively TRBD1 (5 bases). Germline V gives CDR1 SQVTM, CDR2 ANQGSEA. V was pared by 5 bases and J by 0 bases, with 19 bases between. CDR3 length: 16 residues.

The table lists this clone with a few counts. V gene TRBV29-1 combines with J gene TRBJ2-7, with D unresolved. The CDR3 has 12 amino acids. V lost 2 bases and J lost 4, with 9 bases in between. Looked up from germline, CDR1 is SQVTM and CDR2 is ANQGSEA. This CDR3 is CSVEIENYEQYF. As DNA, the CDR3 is TGCAGCGTTGAAATAGAAAATTACGAGCAGTACTTC.

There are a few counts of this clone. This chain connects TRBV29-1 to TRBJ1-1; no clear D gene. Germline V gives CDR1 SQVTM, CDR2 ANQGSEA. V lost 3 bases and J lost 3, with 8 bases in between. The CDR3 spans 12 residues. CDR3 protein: CSVDPTDTEAFF. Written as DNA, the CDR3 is TGCAGCGTTGATCCTACCGACACTGAAGCTTTCTTT.

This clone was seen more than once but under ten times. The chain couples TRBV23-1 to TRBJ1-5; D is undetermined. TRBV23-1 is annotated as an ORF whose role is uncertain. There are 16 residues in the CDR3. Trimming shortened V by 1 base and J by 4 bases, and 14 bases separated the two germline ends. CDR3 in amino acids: CASSQFEGEVNQPQHF. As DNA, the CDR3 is TGCGCCAGCAGTCAATTTGAGGGTGAGGTTAATCAGCCCCAGCATTTT.

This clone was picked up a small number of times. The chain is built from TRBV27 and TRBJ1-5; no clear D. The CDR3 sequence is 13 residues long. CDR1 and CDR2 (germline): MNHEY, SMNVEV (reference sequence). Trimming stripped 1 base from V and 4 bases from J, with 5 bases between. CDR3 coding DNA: TGTGCCAGCAGTTTATTGGGGAATCAGCCCCAGCATTTT. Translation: CASSLLGNQPQHF.

CDR3 DNA sequence: TGCAGCGTTTGGGTAGAGGGGGGTCAGGCGTTCTTC. Translating gives CSVWVEGGQAFF. The chain has TRBV29-1 and TRBJ2-1; perhaps D is TRBD1 or TRBD2 (6 bases each). The V end was cut by 5 bases, the J end by 15 bases, with 20 bases between. The CDR3 extends over 12 amino acids. The germline V gene has CDR1 SQVTM and CDR2 ANQGSEA.

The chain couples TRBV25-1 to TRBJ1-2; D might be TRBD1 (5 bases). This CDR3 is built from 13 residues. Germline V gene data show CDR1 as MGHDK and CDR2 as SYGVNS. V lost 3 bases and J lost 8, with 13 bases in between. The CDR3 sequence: CASSETELLGYTF. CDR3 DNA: TGTGCCAGCAGTGAGACAGAACTATTGGGCTACACCTTC.

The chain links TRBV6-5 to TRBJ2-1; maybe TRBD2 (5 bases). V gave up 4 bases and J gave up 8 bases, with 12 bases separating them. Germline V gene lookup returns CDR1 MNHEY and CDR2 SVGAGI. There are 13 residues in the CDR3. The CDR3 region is CASSFGTGDEQFF. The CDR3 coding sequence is TGTGCCAGCAGTTTTGGAACCGGGGATGAGCAGTTCTTC.

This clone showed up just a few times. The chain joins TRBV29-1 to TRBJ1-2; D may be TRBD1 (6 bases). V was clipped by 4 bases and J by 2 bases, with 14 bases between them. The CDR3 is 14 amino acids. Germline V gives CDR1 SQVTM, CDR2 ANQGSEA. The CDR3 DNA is TGCAGCGTTGTGGTCGATACAGGGAACTATGGCTACACCTTC. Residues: CSVVVDTGNYGYTF. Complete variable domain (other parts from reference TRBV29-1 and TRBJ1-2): SAVISQKPSRDICQRGTSLTIQCQVDSQVTMMFWYRQQPGQSLTLIATANQGSEATYESGFVIDKFPISRPNLTFSTLTVSNMSPEDSSIYLCSVVVDTGNYGYTFGSGTRLTVV.

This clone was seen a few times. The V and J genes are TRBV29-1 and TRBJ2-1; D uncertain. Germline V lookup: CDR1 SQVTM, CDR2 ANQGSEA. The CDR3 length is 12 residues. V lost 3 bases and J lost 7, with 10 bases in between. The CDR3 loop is CSVERNINEQFF. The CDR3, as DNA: TGCAGCGTTGAGAGGAACATTAATGAGCAGTTCTTC.

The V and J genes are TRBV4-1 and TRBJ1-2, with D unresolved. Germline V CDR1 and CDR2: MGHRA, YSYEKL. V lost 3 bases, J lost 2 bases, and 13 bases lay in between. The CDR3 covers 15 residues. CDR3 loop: CASSHTGAANYGYTF. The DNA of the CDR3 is TGCGCCAGCAGCCACACGGGCGCTGCAAACTATGGCTACACCTTC.